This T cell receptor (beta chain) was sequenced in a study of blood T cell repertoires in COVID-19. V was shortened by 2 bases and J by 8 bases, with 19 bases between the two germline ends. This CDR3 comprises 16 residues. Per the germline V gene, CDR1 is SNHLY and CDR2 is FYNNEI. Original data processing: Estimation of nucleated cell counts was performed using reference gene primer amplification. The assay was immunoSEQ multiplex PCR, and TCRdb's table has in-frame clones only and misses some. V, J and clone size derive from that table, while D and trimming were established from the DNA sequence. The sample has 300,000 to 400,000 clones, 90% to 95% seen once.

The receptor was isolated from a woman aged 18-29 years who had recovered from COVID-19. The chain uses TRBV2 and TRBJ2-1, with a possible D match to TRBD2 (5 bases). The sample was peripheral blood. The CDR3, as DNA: TGTGCCAGCAGTGAAAGTACGGAGGTACTACTTGATGAGCAGTTCTTC. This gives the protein CASSESTEVLLDEQFF.